This TCR beta chain was obtained from a study of T cell repertoires in cytomegalovirus infection. Study information: Evidence of both CMV infection and a matching HLA type came from public TCR beta signatures. Study results and limitations: Cumulative public TCR beta family frequency identified CMV carriers with the relevant HLA. Clonotypes of TCR beta that were HLA-C-restricted and CMV-specific dominated the ex vivo response.

This clonotype was found many times. Its antigen is as yet unknown. Germline V gives CDR1 SGHTA, CDR2 FQGNSA. V shed 5 bases and J 6 bases; nucleotides not matched to a gene: 11. The CDR3 contains 15 residues. TCRdb used MiXCR to reprocess the reads, holding one entry per CDR3 protein. The sample includes 200,000 to 300,000 distinct CDR3 sequences, roughly 10% of them seen just once. The rearrangement joins TRBV7-2 to TRBJ2-7, with TRBD1 identical over 9 bases. Sequenced: PBMCs. The clonotype comes from a human donor in good health (CMV status not recorded). Some clones in this sample may be carry-over from other donors' samples. The CDR3 here is CASSTNRGRPIEQYF. CDR3 in DNA: TGTGCCAGCAGCACCAACAGGGGGCGGCCTATCGAGCAGTACTTC.